The next 2 T cell receptor beta chains were all read from a single sample in a study of shared clonotypes between healthy human individuals. The assay was immunoSEQ multiplex PCR, and TCRdb's table has in-frame clones only and misses some. Counted here are under 1,100,000 clones, more than 60% occurring once; the ten biggest clones make up approximately 1.5%. Input material: memory CD4+ T cells sorted from blood. Sample subset: CD45RA-negative fraction. These receptors all come from a man between 18 and 29 years old in good health.

The CDR3 DNA reads as TGTGCCAGCTCCAGCGGGGTCACAGATACGCAGTATTTT. Residues: CASSSGVTDTQYF. This rearrangement joins TRBV18 to TRBJ2-3; 7 bases are a match to TRBD2. Germline V gene data show CDR1 as KGHSH and CDR2 as LQKENI. J was trimmed by 2 bases and V by 6 bases; bases with no gene match: 2. This CDR3 spans 13 amino acids.

The genes are TRBV6-5 and TRBJ1-3; D not resolved. The CDR3 consists of 14 residues. CDR1 and CDR2 from the germline V gene are MNHEY and SVGAGI. The V end lost 6 bases, the J end lost 0 bases, and 9 bases lay between the germline ends. This chain's CDR3 is CASRLGFSGNTIYF. The CDR3, as DNA: TGTGCCAGCAGGCTCGGATTCTCTGGAAACACCATATATTTT.